Reported below is one TCR beta chain. What it recognizes is unknown. Of the isolated RNA, all was reverse transcribed, and so the sequenced material was expressed TCRB transcripts. Clones were sequenced by immunoSEQ multiplex PCR, and TCRdb holds only the in-frame ones, with some missing. The sample consists of 130,000 to 150,000 clones, roughly 50% of them appearing once. The CDR3 consists of 14 residues. Trimming took off 6 bases at V and 6 bases at J, with 14 bases between the two ends. The germline V gene has CDR1 MNHEY and CDR2 SMNVEV (reference sequence). The data were obtained in a study of beta chain features in type 1 diabetes. Study context: Similarity in age, gender and cell yields was seen between patients and healthy donors. Study-level results: Researchers reported that naive, central memory and Treg TCRB repertoires appeared more similar in patients than in healthy donors. Type 1 diabetes patients showed fewer insertions and more deletions at VDJ junctions.

The origin of this receptor is a man between 18 and 29 years old in good health. The sample comprised Tregs from blood. The chain combines TRBV27 with TRBJ2-2; D might be TRBD2 (5 bases). The CDR3 DNA reads TGTGCCAGCAGCTTCCGGGGTTGGTCCGGGGAGCTGTTTTTT. Protein product: CASSFRGWSGELFF.